These T cell receptor beta chains were read from a single sample in a study of blood T cells in healthy people across ages. TCRdb independently ran MiXCR on the 5' RACE reads; one entry per CDR3 protein. Among 1.5 million to 2 million distinct CDR3 sequences listed, around 50% were seen once. Sequencing was done on a sample of blood. These receptors were obtained from a woman aged 40 to 50 in good health. Both conserved end residues are part of each CDR3. D genes are given only for firm matches. A row's size may be missing; if present it is once, few, many or a size class.

d_call j_call clone_size v_call cdr3_aa cdr3_nt
TRBD2 TRBJ2-4 NA TRBV7-8 CASSIGLAGGSAKNIQYF TGTGCCAGCAGCATTGGACTAGCGGGGGGATCAGCCAAAAACATTCAGTACTTC
NA TRBJ2-3 NA TRBV18 CASSPRQPSSTDTQYF TGTGCCAGCTCACCACGACAGCCGTCTAGCACAGATACGCAGTATTTT
TRBD2 TRBJ2-4 few TRBV3-1 CASSQVLGLAEDIQYF TGTGCCAGCAGCCAAGTCCTCGGGCTAGCGGAGGACATTCAGTACTTC
NA TRBJ2-7 few TRBV3-1 CASSVLAGRTYEQYF TGTGCCAGCAGCGTTCTTGCGGGGCGCACCTACGAGCAGTACTTC
NA TRBJ2-5 few TRBV20-1 CSAGVGGQYF TGCAGTGCTGGAGTCGGGGGTCAGTACTTC
NA TRBJ1-1 NA TRBV4-3 CASSPLPGTTEAFF TGCGCCAGCAGCCCCCTCCCGGGAACAACTGAAGCTTTCTTT
NA TRBJ2-2 NA TRBV12-3/TRBV12-4 CASSFWGLRTGELFF TGTGCCAGCAGTTTCTGGGGGTTGAGGACCGGGGAGCTGTTTTTT
TRBD1 TRBJ1-5 NA TRBV12-3/TRBV12-4 CASSFEGAGSPQHF TGTGCCAGCAGTTTTGAGGGGGCCGGGTCCCCTCAGCATTTT
TRBD2 TRBJ2-3 few TRBV20-1 CSELAGGAGTDTQYF TGCAGTGAGCTAGCGGGGGGGGCAGGCACAGATACGCAGTATTTT
TRBD1 TRBJ1-1 NA TRBV7-8 CASSLRTGGLTEAFF TGTGCCAGCAGCTTACGGACAGGGGGCCTTACTGAAGCTTTCTTT
TRBD1 TRBJ1-4 few TRBV9 CASSVGQGREKLFF TGTGCCAGCAGCGTGGGACAGGGACGTGAAAAACTGTTTTTT
NA TRBJ2-3 few TRBV9 CASSALGISTSTDTQYF TGTGCCAGCAGCGCCCTTGGGATCAGTACTAGCACAGATACGCAGTATTTT
TRBD2 TRBJ2-6 many TRBV9 CASSAGGSGANVLTF TGTGCCAGCAGCGCGGGGGGTTCTGGGGCCAACGTCCTGACTTTC
NA TRBJ1-2 few TRBV6-6 CASSYLDTPNYGYTF TGTGCCAGCAGTTACCTGGATACCCCTAACTATGGCTACACCTTC
TRBD2 TRBJ2-3 NA TRBV5-4 CASRRTSGGHSADTQYF TGTGCCAGCAGGCGGACTAGCGGGGGTCATTCTGCTGATACGCAGTATTTT
NA TRBJ1-6 NA TRBV6-5 CASSDAGDNSPLHF TGTGCCAGCAGTGACGCAGGGGACAATTCACCCCTCCACTTT
NA TRBJ1-6 once TRBV3-1 CASSQGTENNSPLHF TGTGCCAGCAGCCAAGGGACAGAGAATAATTCACCCCTCCACTTT
NA TRBJ2-1 NA TRBV6-2/TRBV6-3 CASSYRLVGNEQFF TGTGCCAGCAGTTATCGGCTAGTCGGCAATGAGCAGTTCTTC
NA TRBJ1-2 NA TRBV10-3 CAISEWVQANSMQGYTF TGTGCCATCAGTGAGTGGGTACAGGCGAATTCTATGCAGGGCTACACCTTC
TRBD2 TRBJ2-1 NA TRBV11-2 CASSLYPGTSYREQFF TGTGCCAGCAGCTTATACCCTGGGACTAGTTATCGTGAGCAGTTCTTC
TRBD2 TRBJ2-5 few TRBV7-2 CASSLGLAPETQYF TGTGCCAGCAGCTTAGGACTAGCGCCAGAGACCCAGTACTTC
NA TRBJ2-6 few TRBV5-1 CASTDGVTGANVLTF TGCGCCAGCACCGACGGCGTAACTGGGGCCAACGTCCTGACTTTC
NA TRBJ2-7 few TRBV3-1 CASSQGPIGVYEQYF TGTGCCAGCAGCCAGGGACCCATCGGTGTCTACGAGCAGTACTTC
TRBD2 TRBJ2-3 NA TRBV7-9 CASSTGGASTDTQYF TGTGCCAGCAGCACCGGGGGGGCTAGCACAGATACGCAGTATTTT
TRBD1 TRBJ2-1 NA TRBV24-1 CATSDPVTGTPNEQFF TGTGCCACCAGTGACCCCGTGACAGGGACGCCCAATGAGCAGTTCTTC
TRBD2 TRBJ2-1 NA TRBV29-1 CSASGRGAYNEQFF TGCAGCGCTAGCGGGAGGGGGGCCTACAATGAGCAGTTCTTC
NA TRBJ1-4 NA TRBV7-9 CASSATTGTKSEKLFF TGTGCCAGCAGCGCGACCACAGGGACCAAGAGCGAAAAACTGTTTTTT
TRBD2 TRBJ2-3 NA TRBV28 CASTISRRGRSTDTQYF TGTGCCAGCACTATCAGTAGGCGGGGGAGATCCACAGATACGCAGTATTTT
TRBD2 TRBJ2-5 NA TRBV18 CASSPRAGDRQETQYF TGTGCCAGCTCACCAAGGGCGGGGGATCGTCAAGAGACCCAGTACTTC
NA TRBJ2-1 NA TRBV7-8 CASSPRGTYTYEQFF TGTGCCAGCAGCCCCCGGGGGACTTACACTTATGAGCAGTTCTTC
NA TRBJ1-1 NA TRBV3-1 CASSQHGKGGTEAFF TGTGCCAGCAGCCAACACGGGAAGGGGGGGACTGAAGCTTTCTTT
NA TRBJ2-1 NA TRBV7-9 CASSLGRGALTYNEQFF TGTGCCAGCAGCTTAGGGCGCGGAGCGCTGACCTACAATGAGCAGTTCTTC
NA TRBJ2-3 NA TRBV7-6 CASSLAQTSSDTQYF TGTGCCAGCAGCTTAGCCCAGACTAGTTCGGATACGCAGTATTTT
TRBD1 TRBJ1-2 NA TRBV28 CASSRGDRGWYGYTF TGTGCCAGCAGTCGCGGCGACAGGGGATGGTATGGCTACACCTTC
TRBD1 TRBJ2-7 NA TRBV6-6 CASRQQGTLTHEQYF TGTGCCAGCAGGCAACAGGGGACGCTTACCCACGAGCAGTACTTC
TRBD1 TRBJ1-1 NA TRBV20-1 CSASPGTGGSTEAFF TGCAGTGCTAGCCCTGGGACAGGGGGCAGTACTGAAGCTTTCTTT
NA TRBJ1-1 once TRBV28 CASSSRQENFF TGTGCCAGCAGTTCCCGACAGGAGAATTTCTTT
NA TRBJ2-5 NA TRBV15 CATSRDFETQYF TGTGCCACCAGCAGAGATTTCGAGACCCAGTACTTC
NA TRBJ1-4 NA TRBV28 CASSLFPGLGRGNEKLFF TGTGCCAGCAGTTTATTCCCGGGACTGGGCAGGGGAAATGAAAAACTGTTTTTT
NA TRBJ2-3 NA TRBV11-2 CASRTGTLILTQYF TGTGCCAGCCGTACGGGGACTCTCATTTTAACGCAGTATTTT
NA TRBJ1-2 NA TRBV20-1 CSARIPESNYGYTF TGCAGTGCTAGAATTCCGGAGTCTAACTATGGCTACACCTTC
TRBD1 TRBJ1-2 NA TRBV6-5 CASGDRDRVPGYTF TGTGCCAGCGGTGACCGCGACAGGGTCCCTGGCTACACCTTC
NA TRBJ2-4 few TRBV7-2 CASSLGGTLAKNIQYF TGTGCCAGCAGCTTAGGTGGCACACTAGCCAAAAACATTCAGTACTTC
NA TRBJ1-1 NA TRBV20-1 CSASIPGLNTEAFF TGCAGTGCTAGTATCCCAGGATTGAACACTGAAGCTTTCTTT
NA TRBJ2-2 NA TRBV6-5 CASSTSGLSQSGELFF TGTGCCAGCAGCACCAGTGGCCTTTCCCAGTCCGGGGAGCTGTTTTTT
NA TRBJ2-5 NA TRBV7-8 CASSYTSYTQETRYF TGTGCCAGCAGCTACACGTCTTATACCCAAGAGACCCGGTACTTC
TRBD1 TRBJ2-7 NA TRBV6-5 CASSQTGSYNEQYF TGTGCCAGCAGCCAGACAGGGTCCTACAATGAGCAGTACTTC
TRBD2 TRBJ2-3 NA TRBV20-1 CSASGLVVIDTQYF TGCAGTGCTTCAGGACTAGTTGTTATCGATACGCAGTATTTT
NA TRBJ2-3 once TRBV7-2 CASSSFQGNTQYF TGTGCCAGCAGCTCATTTCAGGGAAATACGCAGTATTTT
NA TRBJ2-3 few TRBV20-1 CSAAPTGDTQYF TGCAGTGCTGCACCGACAGGAGATACGCAGTATTTT
TRBD1 TRBJ1-1 NA TRBV20-1 CSLRDRGHTEAFF TGCAGTCTTAGGGACAGGGGACACACTGAAGCTTTCTTT
NA TRBJ1-5 NA TRBV29-1 CSVELGGSNQPQHF TGCAGCGTTGAACTGGGGGGGAGCAATCAGCCCCAGCATTTT
NA TRBJ2-7 NA TRBV7-2 CASSSQGGGSYEQYF TGTGCCAGCAGCTCCCAGGGCGGGGGCAGCTACGAGCAGTACTTC
NA TRBJ2-7 NA TRBV6-2/TRBV6-3 CAAGVGPVYEQYF TGTGCCGCCGGCGTAGGGCCCGTCTACGAGCAGTACTTC
NA TRBJ2-1 NA TRBV5-1 CASSLAELQEMEQFF TGCGCCAGCAGCTTGGCGGAACTACAAGAGATGGAGCAGTTCTTC